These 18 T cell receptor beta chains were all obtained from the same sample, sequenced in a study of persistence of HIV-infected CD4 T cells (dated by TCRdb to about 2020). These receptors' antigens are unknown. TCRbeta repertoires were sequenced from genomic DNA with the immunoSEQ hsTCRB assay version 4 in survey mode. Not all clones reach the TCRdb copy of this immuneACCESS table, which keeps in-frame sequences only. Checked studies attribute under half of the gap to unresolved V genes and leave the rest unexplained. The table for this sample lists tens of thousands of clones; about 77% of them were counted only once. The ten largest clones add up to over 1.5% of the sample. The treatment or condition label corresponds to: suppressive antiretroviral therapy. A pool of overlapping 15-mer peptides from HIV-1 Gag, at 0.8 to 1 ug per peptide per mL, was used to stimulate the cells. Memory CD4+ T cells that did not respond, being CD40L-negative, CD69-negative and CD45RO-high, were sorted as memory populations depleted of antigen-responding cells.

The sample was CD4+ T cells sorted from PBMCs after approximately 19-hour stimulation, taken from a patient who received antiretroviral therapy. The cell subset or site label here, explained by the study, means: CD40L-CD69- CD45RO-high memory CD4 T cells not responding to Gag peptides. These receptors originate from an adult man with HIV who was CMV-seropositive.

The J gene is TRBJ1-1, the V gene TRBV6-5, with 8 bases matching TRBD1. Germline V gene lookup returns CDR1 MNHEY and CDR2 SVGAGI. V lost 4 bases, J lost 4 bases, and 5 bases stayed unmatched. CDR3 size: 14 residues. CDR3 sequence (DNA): TGTGCCAGCAGTTCGGGACAGGTCGCCACTGAAGCTTTCTTT. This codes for CASSSGQVATEAFF.

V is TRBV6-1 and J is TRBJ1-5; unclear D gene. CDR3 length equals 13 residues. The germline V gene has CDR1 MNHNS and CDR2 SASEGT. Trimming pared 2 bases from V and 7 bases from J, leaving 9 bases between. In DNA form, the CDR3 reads TGTGCCAGCAGTGAAAATGCGAGGCAGCCCCAGCATTTT. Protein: CASSENARQPQHF.

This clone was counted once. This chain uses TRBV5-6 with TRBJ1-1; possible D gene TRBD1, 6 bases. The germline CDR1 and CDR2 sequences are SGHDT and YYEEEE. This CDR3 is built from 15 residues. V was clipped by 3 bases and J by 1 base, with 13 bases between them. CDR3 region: CASSSPRGSNTEAFF. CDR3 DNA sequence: TGTGCCAGCAGCTCCCCCAGGGGTTCGAACACTGAAGCTTTCTTT.

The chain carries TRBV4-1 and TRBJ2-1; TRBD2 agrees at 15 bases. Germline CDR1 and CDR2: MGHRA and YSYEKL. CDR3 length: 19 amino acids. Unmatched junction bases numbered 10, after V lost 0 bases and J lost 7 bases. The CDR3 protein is CASSQETGTSGGRKNEQFF. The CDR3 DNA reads TGCGCCAGCAGCCAAGAGACAGGGACTAGCGGGGGGCGTAAAAATGAGCAGTTCTTC.

CDR3 coding DNA: TGTGCCAGCTCCCCCGCCCGGGAAGGAAAACTGTTTTTT. It yields the protein CASSPAREGKLFF. V is TRBV18 and J is TRBJ1-4; D unclear. The CDR3 runs to 13 residues. Germline CDR1 is KGHSH and CDR2 is LQKENI. V lost 6 bases, J lost 10 bases, and 15 bases lay in between.

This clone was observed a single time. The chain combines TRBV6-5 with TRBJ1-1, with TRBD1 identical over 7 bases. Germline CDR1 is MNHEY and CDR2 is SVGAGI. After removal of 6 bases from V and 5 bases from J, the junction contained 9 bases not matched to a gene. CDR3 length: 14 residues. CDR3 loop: CASRPTGTRTEAFF. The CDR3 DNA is TGTGCCAGCAGACCGACAGGGACGCGAACTGAAGCTTTCTTT.

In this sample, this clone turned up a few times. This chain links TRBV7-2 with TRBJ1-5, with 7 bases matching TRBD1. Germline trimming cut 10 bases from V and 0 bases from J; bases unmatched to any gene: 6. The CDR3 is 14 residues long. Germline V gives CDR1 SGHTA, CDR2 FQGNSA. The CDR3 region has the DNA TGTGCCACCAAACAGGGGCCTAGCAATCAGCCCCAGCATTTT. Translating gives CATKQGPSNQPQHF.

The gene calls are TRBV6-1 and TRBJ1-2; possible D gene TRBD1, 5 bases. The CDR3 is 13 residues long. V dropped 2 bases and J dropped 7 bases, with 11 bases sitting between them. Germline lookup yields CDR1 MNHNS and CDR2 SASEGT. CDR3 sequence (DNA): TGTGCCAGCAGTGAAAATTTGAGGGGTGGCTACACCTTC. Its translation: CASSENLRGGYTF.

The CDR3 nucleotides read TGTGCCAGCAGCCTCAGTGGAAGGGAGCAGTTCTTC. Its protein product is CASSLSGREQFF. The J gene is TRBJ2-1, the V gene TRBV7-3; D unresolved. Germline assignment: CDR1 SGHTA and CDR2 FQGTGA. The CDR3 contains 12 residues. The germline V and J ends were trimmed by 5 bases and 10 bases, with 12 bases remaining between them. The full variable domain, with the rest looked up from reference TRBV7-3 and TRBJ2-1, is GAGVSQTPSNKVTEKGKYVELRCDPISGHTALYWYRQSLGQGPEFLIYFQGTGAADDSGLPNDRFFAVRPEGSVSTLKIQRTERGDSAVYLCASSLSGREQFFGPGTRLTVL.

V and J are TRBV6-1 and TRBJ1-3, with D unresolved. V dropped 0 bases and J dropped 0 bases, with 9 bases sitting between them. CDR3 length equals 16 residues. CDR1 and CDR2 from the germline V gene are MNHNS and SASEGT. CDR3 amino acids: CASSEAVSFSGNTIYF. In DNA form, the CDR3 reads TGTGCCAGCAGTGAAGCCGTGAGTTTCTCTGGAAACACCATATATTTT.

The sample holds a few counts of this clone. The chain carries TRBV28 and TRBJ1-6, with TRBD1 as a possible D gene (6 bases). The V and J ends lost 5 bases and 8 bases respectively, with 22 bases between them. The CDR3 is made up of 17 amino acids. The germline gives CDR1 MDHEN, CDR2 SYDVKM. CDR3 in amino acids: CASSLSFGQKGDSPLHF. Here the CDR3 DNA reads TGTGCCAGCAGTCTAAGCTTCGGACAGAAAGGAGATTCACCCCTCCACTTT.

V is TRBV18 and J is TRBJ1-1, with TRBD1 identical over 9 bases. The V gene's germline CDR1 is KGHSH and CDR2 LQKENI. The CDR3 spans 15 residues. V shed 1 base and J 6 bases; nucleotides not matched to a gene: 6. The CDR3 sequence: CASSPRDRESAEAFF. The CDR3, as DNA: TGTGCCAGCTCACCACGGGACAGGGAATCCGCTGAAGCTTTCTTT.

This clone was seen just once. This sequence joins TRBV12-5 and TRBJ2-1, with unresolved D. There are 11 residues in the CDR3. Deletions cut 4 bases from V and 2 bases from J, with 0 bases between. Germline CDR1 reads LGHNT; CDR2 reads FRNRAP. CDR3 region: CASGSYNEQFF. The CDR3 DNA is TGTGCTAGTGGTTCCTACAATGAGCAGTTCTTC. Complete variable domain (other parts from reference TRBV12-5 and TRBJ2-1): DARVTQTPRHKVTEMGQEVTMRCQPILGHNTVFWYRQTMMQGLELLAYFRNRAPLDDSGMPKDRFSAEMPDATLATLKIQPSEPRDSAVYFCASGSYNEQFFGPGTRLTVL.

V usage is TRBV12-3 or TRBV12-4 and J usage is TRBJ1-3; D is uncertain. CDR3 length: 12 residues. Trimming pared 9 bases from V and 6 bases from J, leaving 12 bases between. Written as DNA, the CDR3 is TGTGCCAGTTCTCAAGCCACAAACACCATATATTTT. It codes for CASSQATNTIYF.

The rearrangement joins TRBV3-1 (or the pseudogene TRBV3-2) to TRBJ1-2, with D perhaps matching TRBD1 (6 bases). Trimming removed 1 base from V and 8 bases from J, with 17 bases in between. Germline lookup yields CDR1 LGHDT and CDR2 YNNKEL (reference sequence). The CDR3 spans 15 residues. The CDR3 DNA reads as TGTGCCAGCAGCCAAGGGGACACCTTAAGCTTCGGCTACACCTTC. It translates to CASSQGDTLSFGYTF.

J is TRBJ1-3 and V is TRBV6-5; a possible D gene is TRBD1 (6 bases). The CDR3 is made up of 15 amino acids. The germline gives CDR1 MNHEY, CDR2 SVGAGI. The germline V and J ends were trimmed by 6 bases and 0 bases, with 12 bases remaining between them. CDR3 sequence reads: CASSRSRGSGNTIYF. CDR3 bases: TGTGCCAGCAGCCGCTCCAGGGGCTCTGGAAACACCATATATTTT.

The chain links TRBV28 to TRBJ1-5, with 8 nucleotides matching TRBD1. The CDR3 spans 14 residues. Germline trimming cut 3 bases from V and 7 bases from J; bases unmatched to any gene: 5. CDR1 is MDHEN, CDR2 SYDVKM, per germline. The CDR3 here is CASSFDRGGQPQHF. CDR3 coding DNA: TGTGCCAGCAGTTTCGACAGGGGAGGACAGCCCCAGCATTTT.

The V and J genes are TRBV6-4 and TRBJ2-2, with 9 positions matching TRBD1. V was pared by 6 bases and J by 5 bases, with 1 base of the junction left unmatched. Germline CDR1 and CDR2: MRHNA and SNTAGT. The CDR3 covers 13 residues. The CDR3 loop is CASRGTGTGELFF. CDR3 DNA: TGTGCCAGCAGAGGGACAGGGACCGGGGAGCTGTTTTTT.